The 10 T cell receptor beta chains below were found in one sample sequenced in a study of shared clonotypes between healthy human individuals. Using immunoSEQ multiplex PCR, the repertoire was profiled, and TCRdb retains in-frame clones only, with some absent. The sample contains over 2 million clones, 95% of which appear only once. Sequencing used naive CD4+ T cells sorted from blood. As for subset: CD45RA+ positively selected. All receptors come from a man aged 18 to 29 in good health.

This clone appeared a single time. The gene calls are TRBV5-1 and TRBJ1-4, with D maybe TRBD1 (6 bases). CDR3 length: 16 residues. The ends were cut back, 4 bases at V and 3 bases at J, with 16 bases in the middle. The germline gives CDR1 SGHRS, CDR2 YFSETQ. CDR3: CASSLEGGLSNEKLFF. The CDR3, as DNA: TGCGCCAGCAGCCTGGAGGGGGGCTTATCTAATGAAAAACTGTTTTTT.

The chain recombines TRBV5-6 with TRBJ1-6, with D tentatively TRBD1 (5 bases). CDR1 is SGHDT, CDR2 YYEEEE, per germline. This CDR3 has 14 amino acids. Trimming shortened V by 5 bases and J by 4 bases, and 10 bases separated the two germline ends. The CDR3 DNA follows: TGTGCCAGCAGTTGGGGGGGATATAATTCACCCCTCCACTTT. It translates to CASSWGGYNSPLHF.

For the CDR3, the DNA is TGTGCCAGCAGTTACTCGCTTGGGACAAACTATGGCTACACCTTC. The encoded protein is CASSYSLGTNYGYTF. This chain links TRBV6-5 with TRBJ1-2; possibly TRBD1 for D (6 bases). Germline V CDR1 and CDR2: MNHEY, SVGAGI. The V end was cut by 0 bases, the J end by 2 bases, with 10 bases between. This CDR3 is 15 amino acids long.

This chain joins TRBV6-1 and TRBJ1-5; D is ambiguous. Germline CDR1 reads MNHNS; CDR2 reads SASEGT. V lost 1 base to trimming and J lost 2 bases, with 12 bases between them. CDR3 size: 16 residues. CDR3 in amino acids: CASSEGRIGGNQPQHF. DNA of the CDR3: TGTGCCAGCAGTGAAGGTCGAATAGGAGGCAATCAGCCCCAGCATTTT.

V gene TRBV6-1 combines with J gene TRBJ2-1, with D hard to call. Trimming took off 9 bases at V and 0 bases at J, with 15 bases between the two ends. Germline V CDR1 and CDR2: MNHNS, SASEGT. The CDR3 sequence is 15 residues long. This chain's CDR3 is CASGNAVSSYNEQFF. As DNA, the CDR3 is TGTGCCAGTGGGAACGCGGTCAGCTCCTACAATGAGCAGTTCTTC.

The CDR3 sequence is CASSTYQDYQAGYTF. CDR3 nucleotides: TGCGCCAGCAGCACATACCAGGACTATCAGGCCGGCTACACCTTC. This chain uses TRBV5-1 with TRBJ1-2; D gene ambiguous. The CDR3 contains 15 residues. V lost 4 bases and J 8 bases, leaving 21 bases between the germline ends. Germline CDR1 is SGHRS and CDR2 is YFSETQ.

Turning to this clone: The junction departs from germline at one end; a sequencing error may be responsible. The rearrangement uses TRBV4-1 and TRBJ1-2; D not resolved. CDR1 is MGHRA and CDR2 is YSYEKL in the germline V gene. CDR3 length: 15 residues. The CDR3 loop is CASSQESTLAYGYAF. The CDR3, as DNA: TGCGCCAGCAGCCAAGAGTCCACACTAGCCTATGGCTACGCCTTC.

A word on this clone: Other nucleotide sequences from this sample produce the same CDR3. DNA for the CDR3: TGTGCCAGCAGCTTGGAGAGCTCTGGAAACACCATATATTTT. It codes for CASSLESSGNTIYF. The chain couples TRBV7-9 to TRBJ1-3, with D unresolved. Trimming left V 3 bases short and J 0 bases short, with 6 bases between. Germline CDR1 SEHNR, CDR2 FQNEAQ (reference sequence). This CDR3 has 14 amino acids.

The count of this clone is one. This chain uses TRBV18 with TRBJ2-7, with D tentatively TRBD2 (6 bases). This CDR3 contains 12 residues. Germline CDR1 is KGHSH and CDR2 is LQKENI. Trimming pared 6 bases from V and 2 bases from J, leaving 8 bases between. The DNA for the CDR3 is TGTGCCAGCTCCGGCGGGACCTACGAGCAGTACTTC. It yields the protein CASSGGTYEQYF. The full variable domain, in which reference TRBV18 and TRBJ2-7 provide the parts outside the CDR3, is NAGVMQNPRHLVRRRGQEARLRCSPMKGHSHVYWYRQLPEEGLKFMVYLQKENIIDESGMPKERFSAEFPKEGPSILRIQQVVRGDSAAYFCASSGGTYEQYFGPGTRLTVT.

The gene calls are TRBV6-6 and TRBJ1-5; D perhaps matches TRBD1 (5 bases). This CDR3 is built from 16 residues. Germline V gene sequence: CDR1 MNHNY, CDR2 SVGAGI (reference sequence). Trimming removed 0 bases from V and 7 bases from J, with 16 bases in between. The CDR3 DNA reads as TGTGCCAGCAGTTACTCGAGCGGGGGGGGAGGCCAGCCCCAGCATTTT. This sequence encodes CASSYSSGGGGQPQHF.